The clone carrying this T cell receptor beta chain has only a few counts. The target antigen is unknown. This record belongs to a study of beta chain features in type 1 diabetes. Overall study findings and caveats: When VDJ junctions were examined, type 1 diabetes patients showed fewer insertions and more deletions. The naive, central memory and Treg TCRB repertoires looked more alike in patients than they did in healthy donors. Type 1 diabetes patients had moderately but significantly shorter TCRB CDR3s in all four CD4+ subsets.

Trimming pared 0 bases from V and 4 bases from J, leaving 15 bases between. Germline loops: CDR1 LGHNA, CDR2 YNFKEQ. The CDR3 spans 16 residues. Sequenced material consisted of expressed TCRB transcripts (all of the isolated RNA was reverse transcribed). Repertoires were generated with immunoSEQ multiplex PCR, while TCRdb's copy carries only in-frame clones and drops some. The sample consists of tens of thousands of clones, roughly 50% of them appearing once. The origin of this receptor is a man aged 30-40 years with type 1 diabetes. The V call is TRBV4-2, the J call TRBJ2-5, with D maybe TRBD2 (7 bases). Sequencing was done on a sample of central memory CD4+ T cells from blood. The CDR3 DNA reads as TGTGCCAGCAGCCAAGAAGGCGGGGGCGCGAGAGAGACCCAGTACTTC. Its translation is CASSQEGGGARETQYF.